The subject of this entry is one T cell receptor beta chain. Living in 24 US areas, the participants were between 18 and 89 years of age. Trimming shortened V by 6 bases and J by 3 bases, and 11 bases separated the two germline ends. The V gene's germline CDR1 is MNHEY and CDR2 SVGAGI. The CDR3 extends over 13 amino acids. This sample stems from a study of blood T cell repertoires in COVID-19. Study at large: Researchers got acute and convalescent COVID-19 samples from the United States, Italy and Spain. The cDNA or gDNA used as material had been derived from T cells, B-cell-depleted T cells, or PBMCs.

Profiling relied on immunoSEQ multiplex PCR, and the TCRdb table lists in-frame clones only, not all of them. The profile shows under 300,000 clones, 90% to 95% of them singletons. The sample taken for sequencing was PBMCs or T cells enriched from blood (not recorded which). The source of this sequence is a woman under 30 who had recovered from COVID-19. The chain joins TRBV6-5 to TRBJ1-2; D remains unclear. CDR3 DNA sequence: TGTGCCAGCAGCCGGTCCCCGCACTATGGCTACACCTTC. Translating gives CASSRSPHYGYTF.